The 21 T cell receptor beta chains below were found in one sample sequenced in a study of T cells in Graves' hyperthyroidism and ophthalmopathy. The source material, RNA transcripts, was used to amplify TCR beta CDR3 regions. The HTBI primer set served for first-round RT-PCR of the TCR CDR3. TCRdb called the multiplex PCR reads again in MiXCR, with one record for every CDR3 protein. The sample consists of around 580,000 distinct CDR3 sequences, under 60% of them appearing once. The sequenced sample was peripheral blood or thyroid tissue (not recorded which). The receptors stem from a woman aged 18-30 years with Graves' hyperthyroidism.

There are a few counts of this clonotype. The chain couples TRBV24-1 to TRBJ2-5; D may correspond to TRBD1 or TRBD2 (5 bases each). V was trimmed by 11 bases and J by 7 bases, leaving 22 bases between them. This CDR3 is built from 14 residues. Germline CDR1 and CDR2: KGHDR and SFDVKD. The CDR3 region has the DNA TGTGCCAGCAGCTTAGTGACGGCAGGGAGGACCCAGTACTTC. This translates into CASSLVTAGRTQYF.

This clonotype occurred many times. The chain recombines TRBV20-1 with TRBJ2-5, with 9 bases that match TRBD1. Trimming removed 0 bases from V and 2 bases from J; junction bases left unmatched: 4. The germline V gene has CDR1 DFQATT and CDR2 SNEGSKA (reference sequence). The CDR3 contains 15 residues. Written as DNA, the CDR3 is TGCAGTGCTAGAGATGAGGACAGGGGTCAAGAGACCCAGTACTTC. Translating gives CSARDEDRGQETQYF.

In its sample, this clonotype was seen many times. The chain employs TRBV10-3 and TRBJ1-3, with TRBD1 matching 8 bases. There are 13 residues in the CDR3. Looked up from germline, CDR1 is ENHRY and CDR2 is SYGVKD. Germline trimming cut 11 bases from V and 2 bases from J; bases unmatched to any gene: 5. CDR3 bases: TGTGCCTCGACAGGGGACGCTGGAAACACCATATATTTT. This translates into CASTGDAGNTIYF.

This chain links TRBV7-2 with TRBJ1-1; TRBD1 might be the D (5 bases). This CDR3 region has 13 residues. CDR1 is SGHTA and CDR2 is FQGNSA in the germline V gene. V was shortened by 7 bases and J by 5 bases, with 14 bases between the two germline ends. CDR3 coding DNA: TGTGCCAGCAACAAGGCAGGGTGGACTGAAGCTTTCTTT. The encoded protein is CASNKAGWTEAFF. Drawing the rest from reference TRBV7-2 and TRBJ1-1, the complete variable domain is GAGVSQSPSNKVTEKGKDVELRCDPISGHTALYWYRQSLGQGLEFLIYFQGNSAPDKSGLPSDRFSAERTGGSVSTLTIQRTQQEDSAVYLCASNKAGWTEAFFGQGTRLTVV.

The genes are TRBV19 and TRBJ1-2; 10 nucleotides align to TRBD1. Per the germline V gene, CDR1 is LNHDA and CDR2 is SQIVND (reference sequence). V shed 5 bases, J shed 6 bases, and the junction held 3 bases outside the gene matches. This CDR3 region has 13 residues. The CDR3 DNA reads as TGTGCCAGTAGTGTGACAGGGGGCGATGGCTACACCTTC. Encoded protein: CASSVTGGDGYTF.

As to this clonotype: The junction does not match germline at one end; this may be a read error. The DNA for the CDR3 is TGTGCCAGCAGTGAAGTCGGGAATCAGCCCCAGCAGCACTTC. It codes for CASSEVGNQPQQHF. The chain couples TRBV2 to TRBJ2-7; a weak D match, TRBD2 (5 bases). The CDR3 length is 14 residues. Germline V gene data show CDR1 as SNHLY and CDR2 as FYNNEI. The entire variable domain, with the rest obtained from reference TRBV2 and TRBJ2-7, is as follows: EPEVTQTPSHQVTQMGQEVILRCVPISNHLYFYWYRQILGQKVEFLVSFYNNEISEKSEIFDDQFSVERPDGSNFTLKIRSTKLEDSAMYFCASSEVGNQPQQHFGPGTRLTVT.

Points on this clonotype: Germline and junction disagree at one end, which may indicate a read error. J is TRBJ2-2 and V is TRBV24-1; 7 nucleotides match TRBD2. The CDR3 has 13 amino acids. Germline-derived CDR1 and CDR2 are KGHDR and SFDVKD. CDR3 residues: CATGGGDHNEQFF. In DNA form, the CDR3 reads TGTGCCACCGGGGGGGGGGACCACAATGAGCAGTTTTTT.

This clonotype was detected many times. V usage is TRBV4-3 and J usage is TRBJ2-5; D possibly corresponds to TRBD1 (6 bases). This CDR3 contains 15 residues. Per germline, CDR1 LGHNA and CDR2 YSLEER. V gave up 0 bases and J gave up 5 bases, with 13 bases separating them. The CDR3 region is CASSQDWTEHETQYF. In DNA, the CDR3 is TGCGCCAGCAGCCAAGATTGGACAGAGCATGAGACCCAGTACTTC.

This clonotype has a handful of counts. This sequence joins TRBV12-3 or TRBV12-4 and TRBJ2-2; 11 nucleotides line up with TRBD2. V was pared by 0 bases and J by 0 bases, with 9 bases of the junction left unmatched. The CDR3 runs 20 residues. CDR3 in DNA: TGTGCCAGCAGTTTAGCGCTTGGGACTAGCGGAAGCTCGAACACCGGGGAGCTGTTTTTT. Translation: CASSLALGTSGSSNTGELFF.

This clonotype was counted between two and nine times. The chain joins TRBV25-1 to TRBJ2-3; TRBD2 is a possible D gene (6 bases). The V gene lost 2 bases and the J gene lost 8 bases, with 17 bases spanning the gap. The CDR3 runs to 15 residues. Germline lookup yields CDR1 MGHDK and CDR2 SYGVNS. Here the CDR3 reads CASSEPPPSRGTQYF. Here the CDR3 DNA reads TGTGCCAGCAGTGAACCCCCCCCCTCGCGGGGTACGCAGTATTTT.

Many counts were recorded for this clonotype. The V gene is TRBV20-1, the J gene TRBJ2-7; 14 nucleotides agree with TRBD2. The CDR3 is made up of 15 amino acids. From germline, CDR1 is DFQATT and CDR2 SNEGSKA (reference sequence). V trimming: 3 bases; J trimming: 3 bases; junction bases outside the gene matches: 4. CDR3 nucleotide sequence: TGCAGTGCTAGTCAGGGGACTAGCGGGGGCTACGAGCAGTACTTC. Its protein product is CSASQGTSGGYEQYF.

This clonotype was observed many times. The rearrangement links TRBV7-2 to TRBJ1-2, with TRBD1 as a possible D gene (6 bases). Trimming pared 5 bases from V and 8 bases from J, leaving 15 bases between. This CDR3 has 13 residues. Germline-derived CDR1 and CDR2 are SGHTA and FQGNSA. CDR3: CASSLGGVAGYTF. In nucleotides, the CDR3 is TGTGCCAGCAGCCTAGGGGGGGTCGCCGGCTACACCTTC.

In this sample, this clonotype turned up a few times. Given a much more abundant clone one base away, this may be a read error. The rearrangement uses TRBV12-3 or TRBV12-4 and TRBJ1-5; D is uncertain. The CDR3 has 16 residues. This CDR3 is CVSSDLLSLGNQPQHF. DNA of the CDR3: TGTGTCAGCAGTGACCTTTTGTCACTCGGAAATCAGCCCCAGCATTTT.

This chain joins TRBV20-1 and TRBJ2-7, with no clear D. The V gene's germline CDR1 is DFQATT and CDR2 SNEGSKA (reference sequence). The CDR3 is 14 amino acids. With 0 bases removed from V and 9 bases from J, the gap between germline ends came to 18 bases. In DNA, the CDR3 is TGCAGTGCTAGAGATGGAACCCCGCCAGATACGCAGTACTTC. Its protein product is CSARDGTPPDTQYF.

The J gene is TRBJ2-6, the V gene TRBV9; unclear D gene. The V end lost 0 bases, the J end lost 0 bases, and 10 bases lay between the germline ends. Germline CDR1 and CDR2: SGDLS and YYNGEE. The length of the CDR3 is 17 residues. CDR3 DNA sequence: TGTGCCAGCAGCGTAGAGGGATATGGCTCTGGGGCCAACGTCCTGACTTTC. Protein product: CASSVEGYGSGANVLTF.

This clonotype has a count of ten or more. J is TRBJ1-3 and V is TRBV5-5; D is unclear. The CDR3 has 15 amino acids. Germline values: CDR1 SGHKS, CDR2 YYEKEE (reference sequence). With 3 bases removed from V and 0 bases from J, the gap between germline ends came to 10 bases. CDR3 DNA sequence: TGTGCCAGCAGCTCCTCGGGTGACTCTGGAAACACCATATATTTT. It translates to CASSSSGDSGNTIYF. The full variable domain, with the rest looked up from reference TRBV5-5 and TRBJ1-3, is DAGVTQSPTHLIKTRGQQVTLRCSPISGHKSVSWYQQVLGQGPQFIFQYYEKEERGRGNFPDRFSARQFPNYSSELNVNALLLGDSALYLCASSSSGDSGNTIYFGEGSWLTVV.

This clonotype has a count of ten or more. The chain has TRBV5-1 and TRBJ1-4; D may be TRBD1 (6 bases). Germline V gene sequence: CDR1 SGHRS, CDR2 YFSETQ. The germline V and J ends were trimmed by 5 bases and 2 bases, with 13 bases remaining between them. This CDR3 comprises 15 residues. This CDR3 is CASRPTQGTNEKLFF. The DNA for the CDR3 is TGCGCCAGCAGGCCGACACAGGGCACTAATGAAAAACTGTTTTTT.

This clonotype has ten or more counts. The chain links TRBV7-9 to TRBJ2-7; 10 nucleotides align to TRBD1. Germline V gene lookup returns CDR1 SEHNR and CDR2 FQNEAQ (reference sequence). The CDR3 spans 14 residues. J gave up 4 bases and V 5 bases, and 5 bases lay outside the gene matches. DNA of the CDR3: TGTGCCAGCAGCCCGGGACAGGGGAATTACGAGCAGTACTTC. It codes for CASSPGQGNYEQYF.

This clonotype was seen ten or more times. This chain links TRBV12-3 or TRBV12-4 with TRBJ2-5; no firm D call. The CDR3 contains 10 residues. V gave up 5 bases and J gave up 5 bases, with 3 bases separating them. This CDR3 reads CASSIETQYF. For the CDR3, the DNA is TGTGCCAGCAGTATTGAGACCCAGTACTTC.

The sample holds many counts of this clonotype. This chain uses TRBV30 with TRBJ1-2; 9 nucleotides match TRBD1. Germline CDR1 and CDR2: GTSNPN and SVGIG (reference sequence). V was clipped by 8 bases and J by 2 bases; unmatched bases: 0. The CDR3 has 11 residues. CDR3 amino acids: CAGTGNYGYTF. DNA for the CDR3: TGTGCCGGGACAGGGAACTATGGCTACACCTTC.

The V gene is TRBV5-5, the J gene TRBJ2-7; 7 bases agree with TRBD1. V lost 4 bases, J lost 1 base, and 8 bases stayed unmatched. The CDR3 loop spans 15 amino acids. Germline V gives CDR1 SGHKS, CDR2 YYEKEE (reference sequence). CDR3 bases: TGTGCCAGCAGCCCCTCGGACAGGAATTCCTACGAGCAGTACTTC. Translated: CASSPSDRNSYEQYF.